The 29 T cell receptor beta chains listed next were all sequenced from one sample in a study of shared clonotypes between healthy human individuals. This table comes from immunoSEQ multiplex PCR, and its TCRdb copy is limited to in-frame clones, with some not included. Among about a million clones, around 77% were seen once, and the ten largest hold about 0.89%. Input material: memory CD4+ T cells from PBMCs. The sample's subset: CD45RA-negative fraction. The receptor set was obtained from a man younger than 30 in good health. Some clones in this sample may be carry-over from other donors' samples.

CDR3 residues: CASSLRGTGGPDTQYF. The CDR3 DNA follows: TGTGCCAGCAGCTTAAGGGGGACAGGGGGGCCAGATACGCAGTATTTT. This chain links TRBV7-2 with TRBJ2-3, with 11 bases aligning to TRBD1. The CDR3 contains 16 residues. The V segment lost 2 bases and the J segment 4 bases; nucleotides outside the gene matches: 5. CDR1 SGHTA and CDR2 FQGNSA come from the germline V gene.

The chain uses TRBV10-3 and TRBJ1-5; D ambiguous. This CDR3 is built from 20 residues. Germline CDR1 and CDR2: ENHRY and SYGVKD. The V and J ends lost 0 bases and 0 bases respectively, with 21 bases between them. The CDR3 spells CAISESWGSGVGVSNQPQHF. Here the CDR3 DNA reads TGTGCCATCAGTGAGTCTTGGGGAAGCGGCGTTGGGGTTAGCAATCAGCCCCAGCATTTT.

The DNA for the CDR3 is TGTGCCAGCAGCCAAGCCGTTTCCTACTACGAGCAGTACTTC. It yields the protein CASSQAVSYYEQYF. The rearrangement links TRBV6-1 to TRBJ2-7; no definite D call. Per the germline V gene, CDR1 is MNHNS and CDR2 is SASEGT. The CDR3 spans 14 residues. Trimming pared 6 bases from V and 3 bases from J, leaving 15 bases between.

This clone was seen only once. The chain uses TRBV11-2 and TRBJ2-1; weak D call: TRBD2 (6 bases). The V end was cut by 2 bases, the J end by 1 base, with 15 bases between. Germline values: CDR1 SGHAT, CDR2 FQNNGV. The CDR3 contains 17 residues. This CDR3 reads CASSLTGERNSYNEQFF. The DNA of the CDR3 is TGTGCCAGCAGCTTAACGGGGGAGCGGAATTCCTACAATGAGCAGTTCTTC.

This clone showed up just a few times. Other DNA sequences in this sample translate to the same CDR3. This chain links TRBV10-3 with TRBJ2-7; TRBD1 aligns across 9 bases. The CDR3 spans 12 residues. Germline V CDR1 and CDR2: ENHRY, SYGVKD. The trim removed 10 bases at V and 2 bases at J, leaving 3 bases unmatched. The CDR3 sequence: CATGTGTYEQYF. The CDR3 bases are TGTGCCACAGGGACAGGGACCTACGAGCAGTACTTC.

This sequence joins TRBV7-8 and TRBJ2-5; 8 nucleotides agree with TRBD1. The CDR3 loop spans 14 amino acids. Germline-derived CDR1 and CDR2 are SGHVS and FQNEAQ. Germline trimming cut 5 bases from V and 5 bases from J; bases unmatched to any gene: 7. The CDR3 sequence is CASSPGQGRETQYF. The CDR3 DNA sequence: TGTGCCAGCAGCCCCGGACAGGGAAGGGAGACCCAGTACTTC.

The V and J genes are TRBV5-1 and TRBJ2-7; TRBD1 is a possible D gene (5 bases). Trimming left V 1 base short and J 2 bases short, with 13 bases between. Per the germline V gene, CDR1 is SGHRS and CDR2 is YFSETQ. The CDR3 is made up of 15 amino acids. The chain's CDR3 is CASSLSWGSPYEQYF. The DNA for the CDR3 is TGCGCCAGCAGCTTGTCCTGGGGCTCTCCCTACGAGCAGTACTTC. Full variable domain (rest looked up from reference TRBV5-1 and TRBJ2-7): KAGVTQTPRYLIKTRGQQVTLSCSPISGHRSVSWYQQTPGQGLQFLFEYFSETQRNKGNFPGRFSGRQFSNSRSEMNVSTLELGDSALYLCASSLSWGSPYEQYFGPGTRLTVT.

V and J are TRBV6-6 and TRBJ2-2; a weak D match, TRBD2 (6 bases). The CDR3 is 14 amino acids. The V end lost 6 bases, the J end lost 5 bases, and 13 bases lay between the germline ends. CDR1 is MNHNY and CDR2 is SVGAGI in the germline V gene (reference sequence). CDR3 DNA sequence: TGTGCCAGCAGGGGGATAGCGGAGACCGGGGAGCTGTTTTTT. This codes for CASRGIAETGELFF.

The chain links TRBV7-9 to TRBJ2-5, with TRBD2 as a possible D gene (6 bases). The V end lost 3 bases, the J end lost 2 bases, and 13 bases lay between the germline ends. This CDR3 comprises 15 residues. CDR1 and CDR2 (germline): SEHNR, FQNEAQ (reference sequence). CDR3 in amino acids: CASSFFAGPQETQYF. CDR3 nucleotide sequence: TGTGCCAGCAGCTTCTTTGCGGGACCTCAAGAGACCCAGTACTTC.

The CDR3 DNA reads TGTGCCAGCGAGACAGACGGTTCCTACGAGCAGTACTTC. Translating gives CASETDGSYEQYF. V gene TRBV2 combines with J gene TRBJ2-7, with D perhaps TRBD1 (5 bases). Germline lookup yields CDR1 SNHLY and CDR2 FYNNEI. Trimming stripped 8 bases from V and 1 base from J, with 12 bases between. The CDR3 loop spans 13 amino acids. Variable domain in full (rest from reference TRBV2 and TRBJ2-7): EPEVTQTPSHQVTQMGQEVILRCVPISNHLYFYWYRQILGQKVEFLVSFYNNEISEKSEIFDDQFSVERPDGSNFTLKIRSTKLEDSAMYFCASETDGSYEQYFGPGTRLTVT.

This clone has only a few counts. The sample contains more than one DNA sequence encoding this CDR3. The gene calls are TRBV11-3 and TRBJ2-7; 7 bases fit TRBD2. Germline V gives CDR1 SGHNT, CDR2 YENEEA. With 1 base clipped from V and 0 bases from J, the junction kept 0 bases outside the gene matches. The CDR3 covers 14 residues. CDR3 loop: CASSLGGSSYEQYF. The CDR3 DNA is TGTGCCAGCAGCTTAGGCGGGAGCTCCTACGAGCAGTACTTC.

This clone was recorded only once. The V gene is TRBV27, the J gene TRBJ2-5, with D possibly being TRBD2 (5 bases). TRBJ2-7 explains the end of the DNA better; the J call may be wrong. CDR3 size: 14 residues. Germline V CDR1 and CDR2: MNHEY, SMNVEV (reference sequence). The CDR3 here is CASSLSGIGLEQYF. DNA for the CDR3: TGTGCCAGCAGTTTGTCCGGGATTGGACTCGAGCAGTACTTC.

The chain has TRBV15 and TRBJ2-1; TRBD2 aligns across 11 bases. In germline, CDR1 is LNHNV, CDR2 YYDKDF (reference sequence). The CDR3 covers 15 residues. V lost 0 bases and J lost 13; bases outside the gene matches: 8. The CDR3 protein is CATSRDSLAGGQQFF. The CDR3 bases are TGTGCCACCAGCAGAGATAGTTTAGCGGGAGGGCAACAGTTCTTC. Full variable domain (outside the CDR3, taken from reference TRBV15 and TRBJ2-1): DAMVIQNPRYQVTQFGKPVTLSCSQTLNHNVMYWYQQKSSQAPKLLFHYYDKDFNNEADTPDNFQSRRPNTSFCFLDIRSPGLGDTAMYLCATSRDSLAGGQQFFGPGTRLTVL.

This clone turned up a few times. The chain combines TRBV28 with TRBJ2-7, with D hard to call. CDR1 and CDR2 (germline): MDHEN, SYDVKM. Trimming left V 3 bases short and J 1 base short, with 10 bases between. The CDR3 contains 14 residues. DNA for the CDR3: TGTGCCAGCAGTTTGGTAGCAGCATCCTACGAGCAGTACTTC. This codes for CASSLVAASYEQYF.

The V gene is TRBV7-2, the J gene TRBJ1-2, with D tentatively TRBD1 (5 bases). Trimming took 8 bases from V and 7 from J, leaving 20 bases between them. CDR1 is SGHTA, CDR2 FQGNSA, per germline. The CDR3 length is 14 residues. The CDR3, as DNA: TGTGCCAGCTCAACCTCCGGGGGGGAGCTTGGCTACACCTTC. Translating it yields CASSTSGGELGYTF.

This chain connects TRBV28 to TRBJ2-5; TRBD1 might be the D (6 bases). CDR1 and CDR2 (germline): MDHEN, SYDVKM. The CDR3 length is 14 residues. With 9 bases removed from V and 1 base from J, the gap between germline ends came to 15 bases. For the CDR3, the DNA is TGTGCCAGTACGACCCTGACAGGCCAAGAGACCCAGTACTTC. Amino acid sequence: CASTTLTGQETQYF.

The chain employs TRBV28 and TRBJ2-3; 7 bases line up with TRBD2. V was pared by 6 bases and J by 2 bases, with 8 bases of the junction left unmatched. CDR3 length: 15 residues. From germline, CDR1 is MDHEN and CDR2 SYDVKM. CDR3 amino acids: CASSPSGAYTDTQYF. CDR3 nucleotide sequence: TGTGCCAGCAGCCCTAGCGGAGCGTACACAGATACGCAGTATTTT. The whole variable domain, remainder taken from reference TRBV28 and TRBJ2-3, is DVKVTQSSRYLVKRTGEKVFLECVQDMDHENMFWYRQDPGLGLRLIYFSYDVKMKEKGDIPEGYSVSREKKERFSLILESASTNQTSMYLCASSPSGAYTDTQYFGPGTRLTVL.

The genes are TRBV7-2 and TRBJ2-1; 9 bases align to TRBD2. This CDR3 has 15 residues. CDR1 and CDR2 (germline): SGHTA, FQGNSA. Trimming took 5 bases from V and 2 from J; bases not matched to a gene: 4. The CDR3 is CASSPKREAYNEQFF. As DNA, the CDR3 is TGTGCCAGCAGCCCGAAGCGGGAGGCCTACAATGAGCAGTTCTTC. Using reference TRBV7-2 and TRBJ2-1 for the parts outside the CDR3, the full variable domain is GAGVSQSPSNKVTEKGKDVELRCDPISGHTALYWYRQSLGQGLEFLIYFQGNSAPDKSGLPSDRFSAERTGGSVSTLTIQRTQQEDSAVYLCASSPKREAYNEQFFGPGTRLTVL.

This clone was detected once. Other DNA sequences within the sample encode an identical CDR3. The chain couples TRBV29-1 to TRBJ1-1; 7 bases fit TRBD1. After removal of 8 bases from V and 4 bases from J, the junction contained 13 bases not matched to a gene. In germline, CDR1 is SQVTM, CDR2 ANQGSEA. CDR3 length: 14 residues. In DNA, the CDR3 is TGCAGCATCCTTGGGGGCAGGGGGTCCACTGAAGCTTTCTTT. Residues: CSILGGRGSTEAFF.

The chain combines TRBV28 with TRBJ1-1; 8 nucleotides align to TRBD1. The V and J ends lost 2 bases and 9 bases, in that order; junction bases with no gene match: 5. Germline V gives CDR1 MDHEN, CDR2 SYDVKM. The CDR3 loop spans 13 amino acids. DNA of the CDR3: TGTGCCAGCAGTTTAACAGGGGGTGGGAAAGCTTTCTTT. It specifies CASSLTGGGKAFF.

The CDR3 is CASSLRLAGTVEQFF. CDR3 DNA: TGTGCCAGCAGCTTAAGACTAGCGGGAACCGTTGAGCAGTTCTTC. The rearrangement uses TRBV7-2 and TRBJ2-1; 11 bases align to TRBD2. CDR1 SGHTA and CDR2 FQGNSA come from the germline V gene. This CDR3 contains 15 residues. V dropped 2 bases and J dropped 9; count of bases not matched to a gene: 6.

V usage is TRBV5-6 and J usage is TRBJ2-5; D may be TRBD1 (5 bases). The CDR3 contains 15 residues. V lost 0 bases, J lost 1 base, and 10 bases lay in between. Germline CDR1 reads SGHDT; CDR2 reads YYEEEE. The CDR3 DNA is TGTGCCAGCAGCTTGGAGGGGTTAATCCAAGAGACCCAGTACTTC. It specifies CASSLEGLIQETQYF. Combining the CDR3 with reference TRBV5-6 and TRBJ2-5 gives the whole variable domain DAGVTQSPTHLIKTRGQQVTLRCSPKSGHDTVSWYQQALGQGPQFIFQYYEEEERQRGNFPDRFSGHQFPNYSSELNVNALLLGDSALYLCASSLEGLIQETQYFGPGTRLLVL.

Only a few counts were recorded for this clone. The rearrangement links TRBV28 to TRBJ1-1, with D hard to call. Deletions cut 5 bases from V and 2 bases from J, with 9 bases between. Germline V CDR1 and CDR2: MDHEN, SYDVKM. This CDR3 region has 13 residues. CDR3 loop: CASSPRHNTEAFF. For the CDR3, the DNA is TGTGCCAGCAGTCCCCGACACAACACTGAAGCTTTCTTT.

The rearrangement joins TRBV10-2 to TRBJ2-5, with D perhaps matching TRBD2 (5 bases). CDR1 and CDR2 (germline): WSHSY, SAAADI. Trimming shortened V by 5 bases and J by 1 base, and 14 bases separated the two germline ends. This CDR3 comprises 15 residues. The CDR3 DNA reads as TGCGCCAGCAGTCGGTCGGGAAGGCTCCAAGAGACCCAGTACTTC. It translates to CASSRSGRLQETQYF.

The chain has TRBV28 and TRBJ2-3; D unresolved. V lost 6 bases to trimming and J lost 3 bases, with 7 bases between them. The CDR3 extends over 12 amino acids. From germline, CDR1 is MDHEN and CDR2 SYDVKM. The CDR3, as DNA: TGTGCCAGCAGGCCTCCTACAGATACGCAGTATTTT. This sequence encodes CASRPPTDTQYF.

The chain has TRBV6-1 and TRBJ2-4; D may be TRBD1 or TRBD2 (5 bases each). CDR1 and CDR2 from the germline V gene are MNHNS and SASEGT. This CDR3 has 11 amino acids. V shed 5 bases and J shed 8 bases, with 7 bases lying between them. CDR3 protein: CASSLGDIQYF. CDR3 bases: TGTGCCAGCAGTTTGGGGGACATTCAGTACTTC.

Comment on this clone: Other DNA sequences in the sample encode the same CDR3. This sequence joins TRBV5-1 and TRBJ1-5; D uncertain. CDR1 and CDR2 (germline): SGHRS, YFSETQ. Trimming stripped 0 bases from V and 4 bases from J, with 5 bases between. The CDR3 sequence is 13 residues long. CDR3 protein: CASSLGQNQPQHF. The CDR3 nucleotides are TGCGCCAGCAGCTTGGGTCAGAATCAGCCCCAGCATTTT.

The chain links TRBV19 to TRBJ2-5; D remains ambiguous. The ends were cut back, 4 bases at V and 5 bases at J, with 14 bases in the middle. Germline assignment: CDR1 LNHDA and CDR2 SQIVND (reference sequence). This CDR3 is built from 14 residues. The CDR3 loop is CASSNSGVGETQYF. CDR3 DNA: TGTGCCAGTAGTAATAGTGGAGTCGGTGAGACCCAGTACTTC.

The CDR3 DNA reads TGTGCCAGCAGTGCAGTAGGAGGCTACAATGAGCAGTTCTTC. Residues: CASSAVGGYNEQFF. The V call is TRBV25-1, the J call TRBJ2-1; D may be TRBD2 (5 bases). V was cut by 4 bases and J by 3 bases, with 10 bases left in between. The germline V gene has CDR1 MGHDK and CDR2 SYGVNS. The CDR3 runs to 14 residues.